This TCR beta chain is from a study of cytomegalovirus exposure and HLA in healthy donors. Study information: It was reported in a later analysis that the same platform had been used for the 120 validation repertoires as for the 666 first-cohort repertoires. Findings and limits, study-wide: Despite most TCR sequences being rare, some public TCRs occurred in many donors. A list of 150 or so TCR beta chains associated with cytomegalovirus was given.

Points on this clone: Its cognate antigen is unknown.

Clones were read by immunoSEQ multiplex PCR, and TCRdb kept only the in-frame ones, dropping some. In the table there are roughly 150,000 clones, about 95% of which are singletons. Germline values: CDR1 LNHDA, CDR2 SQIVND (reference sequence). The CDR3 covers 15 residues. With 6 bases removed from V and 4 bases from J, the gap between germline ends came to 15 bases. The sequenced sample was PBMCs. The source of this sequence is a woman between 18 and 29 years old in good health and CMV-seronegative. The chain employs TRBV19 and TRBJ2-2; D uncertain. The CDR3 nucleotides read TGTGCCAGTAGGGCGGTCATACAAGGCACCGGGGAGCTGTTTTTT. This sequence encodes CASRAVIQGTGELFF.